The rows below give T cell receptor beta chains drawn from one sample of a study of glioma-infiltrating T cells after dendritic cell vaccination. Sequencing used immunoSEQ multiplex PCR; TCRdb keeps in-frame clones, though not all of them. The table lists 50,000 to 70,000 clones, about four fifths of them singletons. Here the sequenced sample was blood, taken after dendritic cell vaccination. The receptors come from a human donor with glioblastoma. Each CDR3 is given with its conserved first and last residue. The D gene is left open where the match is weak. The size of a clone is reported for some rows only, either as once, few or many, or as a class for expanded clones.

>-|TRBV5-1|TRBJ2-2|TRBD2
TGCGCCACCAAGGGACTAGCGGGGGACACCGGGGAGCTGTTTTTT
CATKGLAGDTGELFF
>few|TRBV29-1|TRBJ2-1|TRBD2
TGCAGCGTGACCCGGCGGGGGGGCCCCAATGAGCAGTTCTTC
CSVTRRGGPNEQFF
>few|TRBV4-2|TRBJ1-3|-
TGTGCCAGCAGTGCCCAGGCTATAGGCTCTGGAAACACCATATATTTT
CASSAQAIGSGNTIYF
>-|TRBV6-1|TRBJ1-5|-
TGTGCCAGCAGTGACCCTCTTCAGCCCCAGCATTTT
CASSDPLQPQHF
>-|TRBV25-1|TRBJ2-7|-
TGTGCCAGCAGTGAGCGGAAACACCCCGGCTACGAGCAGTACTTC
CASSERKHPGYEQYF
>-|TRBV19|TRBJ2-4|TRBD1
TGTGCCAGTAGTTTTACCCAACAGGGGTCCGGAAACATTCAGTACTTC
CASSFTQQGSGNIQYF
>-|TRBV20-1|TRBJ2-3|-
TGCAGTGCTCACACAGATACGCAGTATTTT
CSAHTDTQYF
>-|TRBV19|TRBJ2-7|TRBD1
TGTGCCAGTAGTTACGCAGGGGGCTACGAGCAGTACTTC
CASSYAGGYEQYF
>few|TRBV6-6|TRBJ1-3|TRBD1
TGTGCCAGCTCTGCTCGAGGACAGGGAGGAAACACCATATATTTT
CASSARGQGGNTIYF
>-|TRBV6-5|TRBJ2-2|-
TGTGCCAGCAGGAGCCATGCGGGCGGGGAGCTGTTTTTT
CASRSHAGGELFF
>-|TRBV7-8|TRBJ1-4|-
TGTGCCAGCAGCTTAGAGTGGTCAGGGATGGAAAAACTGTTTTTT
CASSLEWSGMEKLFF
>-|TRBV27|TRBJ2-1|-
TGTGCCAGCATCCCCCTGGGGCAGAACAATGAGCAGTTCTTC
CASIPLGQNNEQFF
>-|TRBV5-6|TRBJ1-2|TRBD1
TGTGCCAGCAGCTTCACAGGGGGCCGGGCGCTATCTGGCTACACCTTC
CASSFTGGRALSGYTF
>-|TRBV5-1|TRBJ1-2|-
TGCGCCAGCAGACTGGACACCGTCTATGGCTACACCTTC
CASRLDTVYGYTF
>-|TRBV2|TRBJ1-1|TRBD1
TGTGCCAGCAAACGGGACAGGGGTGCTGAAGCTTTCTTT
CASKRDRGAEAFF
>-|TRBV10-3|TRBJ1-1|-
TGTGCCATCAGTGAGTTTACGGGGTCCCAGGCTTTCTTT
CAISEFTGSQAFF
>-|TRBV6-5|TRBJ2-2|TRBD1
TGTGCCAGCAGGGGGACAGGCGCAAGTACCGGGGAGCTGTTTTTT
CASRGTGASTGELFF
>-|TRBV4-1|TRBJ2-3|TRBD2
TGCGCCAGCAGCCAAGATAGACGGCTAGCGGGGGGTAGTAGCACAGATACGCAGTATTTT
CASSQDRRLAGGSSTDTQYF
>-|TRBV30|TRBJ1-1|-
TGTGCCTGGAGTGGAGGGTCGAGGTGGATGAACACTGAAGCTTTCTTT
CAWSGGSRWMNTEAFF
>-|TRBV27|TRBJ1-1|-
TGTGCCAGCAGTTTATCGTCTATCACTGAAGCTTTCTTT
CASSLSSITEAFF
>-|TRBV2|TRBJ2-4|TRBD1
TGTGCCAGCAGCTCAGGGGGTGGCCCAATTCAGTACTTC
CASSSGGGPIQYF